The rows below give T cell receptor beta chains drawn from one sample of a study of cytomegalovirus exposure and HLA in healthy donors. Profiling relied on immunoSEQ multiplex PCR, and the TCRdb table lists in-frame clones only, not all of them. This sample has about 230,000 clones; more than 75% occur once, and the top ten carry over 1%. The source material was PBMCs. These TCRs come from a human donor in good health. CDR3s leave out the opening cysteine and the closing phenylalanine or tryptophan. The order of the fields is CDR3 protein, V gene, CDR3 length, J gene.

ASSVGLGSGGYEQY	TRBV9	14	TRBJ2-7
ASSYTRIEDTQY	TRBV6-6	12	TRBJ2-3
ASSFRGNSPLH	TRBV27	11	TRBJ1-6
ASGTSGRLSSYEQY	TRBV7-2	14	TRBJ2-7
ASTLKPPGQSTDTQY	TRBV28	15	TRBJ2-3
ASSQDPPGIYNEQF	TRBV14	14	TRBJ2-1
ASSNRDRGPGAYEQY	TRBV5-1	15	TRBJ2-7
ASSSQGIAYNEQF	TRBV7-9	13	TRBJ2-1
ASSERLAGDLDTQY	TRBV6-1	14	TRBJ2-3
ASSTRGRGEQY	TRBV5-8	11	TRBJ2-7
ASSSAPLADDYNEQF	TRBV5-6	15	TRBJ2-1
SVLGHSSGSNTDTQY	TRBV29-1	15	TRBJ2-3
ASSLGVGDQPQH	TRBV7-9	12	TRBJ1-5
ASRAQAHSGANVLT	TRBV9	14	TRBJ2-6
ASSLRQGSEKLF	TRBV13	12	TRBJ1-4
SVEDPRLSQF	TRBV29-1	10	TRBJ2-1
SVEEEAGGRVSGELF	TRBV29-1	15	TRBJ2-2
ASSIKPGQGQNEQF	TRBV23-1	14	TRBJ2-1
ASSLTGTGGNEQF	TRBV28	13	TRBJ2-1
ASSLDYPSSYNEQF	TRBV5-1	14	TRBJ2-1
ASGLGGGTGELF	TRBV12-5	12	TRBJ2-2
ASSPSQGRWTEAF	TRBV5-4	13	TRBJ1-1
ASSYRGGETQY	TRBV2	11	TRBJ2-5
ASSLSGLAGWGSYEQY	TRBV7-2	16	TRBJ2-7
ASSEARQVTDTQY	TRBV25-1	13	TRBJ2-3
ASSFGDELYRSSYNEQF	TRBV27	17	TRBJ2-1
ASSEPGGVENTEAF	TRBV6-1	14	TRBJ1-1
ASSVGLAYNEQF	TRBV19	12	TRBJ2-1
ASSVNSGSSESEQF	TRBV9	14	TRBJ2-1
ASSSGREGGEQY	TRBV7-8	12	TRBJ2-7
SPRGFTEMNTEAF	TRBV29-1	13	TRBJ1-1
ASSVLPDLGGAKGKLF	TRBV9	16	TRBJ2-2
ASREGASGSHEQF	TRBV6-1	13	TRBJ2-1
ASSQGTGHVNEQF	TRBV18	13	TRBJ2-1
ASSLAVGGRDTGELF	TRBV5-1	15	TRBJ2-2
ASSLQGVGYT	TRBV6-5	10	TRBJ1-2
ASSYTRGAGLSTDTQY	TRBV7-9	16	TRBJ2-3
ASSLWGTGDYEQY	TRBV7-9	13	TRBJ2-7
ASSFGGSLFLEQY	TRBV13	13	TRBJ2-7
ASSLGTVYGYT	TRBV7-8	11	TRBJ1-2
ASSPVGQGPYEQY	TRBV5-4	13	TRBJ2-7
ASSLGEGQPQH	TRBV7-9	11	TRBJ1-5
AWSGGEGRHGYT	TRBV30	12	TRBJ1-2
ASSTTSGSHEQF	TRBV13	12	TRBJ2-1
ASRSGLQETQY	TRBV5-1	11	TRBJ2-5
SVVGQGAGEAF	TRBV29-1	11	TRBJ1-1
ASSSFEASAYRQY	TRBV27	13	TRBJ2-3
ASSPNGGHLQETQY	TRBV7-3	14	TRBJ2-5
ASSDSDTQY	TRBV6-4	9	TRBJ2-3
ASSLSGQSDYGYT	TRBV25-1	13	TRBJ1-2
ASSQMGQIILAKNIQY	TRBV28	16	TRBJ2-4
ASSILGRTGDTQY	TRBV19	13	TRBJ2-3
ASTPLWGGTSGETQY	TRBV6-4	15	TRBJ2-5
ASSERANYGYT	TRBV5-6	11	TRBJ1-2
ASRARGEGEKLF	TRBV25-1	12	TRBJ1-4